Listed here are 9 T cell receptor beta chains from one sample, sequenced in a study of CD8+CD57+ T cells in acquired aplastic anemia. TCR beta VDJ and CDR3 were profiled, and genomic DNA was the template. Each CDR3 protein gets one entry after TCRdb re-called the reads with MiXCR. Altogether 400,000 to 500,000 distinct CDR3 sequences are present, 65% to 80% being singletons, with the ten largest covering approximately 4%. Sequences were obtained from sorted CD4+, CD8+, or CD8+CD57+ T cells (not recorded which) from PBMCs. Receptors were obtained from a human donor in good health, serving as a control.

This clonotype was counted many times. This chain joins TRBV2 and TRBJ1-1; TRBD1 might be the D (5 bases). CDR3 length equals 12 residues. V gave up 6 bases and J gave up 3 bases, with 8 bases separating them. Germline CDR1 and CDR2: SNHLY and FYNNEI. CDR3 amino acids: CASSIRDTEAFF. The CDR3 DNA reads as TGTGCCAGCAGCATCAGGGACACTGAAGCTTTCTTT.

Concerning this clonotype: Germline is not matched at one junction end, which may reflect a read error. This rearrangement joins TRBV9 to TRBJ1-2; D ambiguous. The germline V gene has CDR1 SGDLS and CDR2 YYNGEE. There are 14 residues in the CDR3. The CDR3 region is CASSSSTGPEFTPF. The CDR3 DNA reads TGTGCCAGCAGTTCCTCGACCGGACCGGAATTCACCCCCTTC.

A word on this clonotype: Mismatch with germline at one junction end may stem from a read error. This chain joins TRBV2 and TRBJ1-5; weak D call: TRBD1 (6 bases). The germline gives CDR1 SNHLY, CDR2 FYNNEI. The length of the CDR3 is 15 residues. The CDR3 DNA reads as TGTGCCAGCAGGGCTAGAGGGGGTGCCTATCAGCCCCAGCATTTC. The encoded protein is CASRARGGAYQPQHF. The whole variable domain, remainder taken from reference TRBV2 and TRBJ1-5, is EPEVTQTPSHQVTQMGQEVILRCVPISNHLYFYWYRQILGQKVEFLVSFYNNEISEKSEIFDDQFSVERPDGSNFTLKIRSTKLEDSAMYFCASRARGGAYQPQHFGDGTRLSIL.

This chain uses TRBV15 with TRBJ2-3, with TRBD2 identical over 12 bases. This CDR3 comprises 16 residues. Trimming cost V 1 base and J 4 bases; bases outside gene matches: 3. Germline lookup yields CDR1 LNHNV and CDR2 YYDKDF (reference sequence). Written as DNA, the CDR3 is TGTGCCACCAGCAGAGCTAGCGGGGGGGGGGCAGATACGCAGTATTTT. Protein sequence: CATSRASGGGADTQYF.

Of note for this clonotype: Germline and junction disagree at one end, which may indicate a read error. The rearrangement joins TRBV7-2 to TRBJ2-7; D possibly uses TRBD1 or TRBD2 (6 bases each). Germline lookup yields CDR1 SGHTA and CDR2 FQGNSA. The CDR3 length is 14 residues. The CDR3: CASSRQRGVTVESF. In nucleotides, the CDR3 is TGTGCCAGCAGCCGTCAGAGGGGGGTCACCGTGGAGTCATTC.

The chain carries TRBV19 and TRBJ1-1; TRBD1 is a possible D gene (6 bases). Germline lookup yields CDR1 LNHDA and CDR2 SQIVND (reference sequence). With 2 bases removed from V and 5 bases from J, the gap between germline ends came to 12 bases. This CDR3 is 14 amino acids long. The CDR3 is CASSISPRGTEAFF. CDR3 sequence (DNA): TGTGCCAGTAGTATAAGTCCGAGGGGGACTGAAGCTTTCTTT. The whole variable domain, remainder taken from reference TRBV19 and TRBJ1-1, is DGGITQSPKYLFRKEGQNVTLSCEQNLNHDAMYWYRQDPGQGLRLIYYSQIVNDFQKGDIAEGYSVSREKKESFPLTVTSAQKNPTAFYLCASSISPRGTEAFFGQGTRLTVV.

The chain employs TRBV6-6 and TRBJ1-5; D is unresolved. The CDR3 length is 13 residues. Between the trimmed V and J ends, which lost 5 bases and 0 bases, there was a span of 5 bases. In germline, CDR1 is MNHNY, CDR2 SVGAGI (reference sequence). CDR3 nucleotides: TGTGCCAGCAGTGGATATAGCAATCAGCCCCAGCATTTT. Protein sequence: CASSGYSNQPQHF.

The chain employs TRBV6-1 and TRBJ1-2; TRBD1 matches 9 bases. V dropped 5 bases and J dropped 4; count of bases not matched to a gene: 8. Germline CDR1 MNHNS, CDR2 SASEGT. The CDR3 is 15 residues long. DNA of the CDR3: TGTGCCAGCAGTCGCGCCGGGACAGGGATCTATGGCTACACCTTC. This sequence encodes CASSRAGTGIYGYTF.

As concerns this clonotype: The DNA is left out, because the CDR3 cannot be placed on it with certainty; the CDR3 is given as TCRdb lists it. The J gene is TRBJ1-5, the V gene TRBV7-9. Germline CDR1 is SEHNR and CDR2 is FQNEAQ (reference sequence). The CDR3 contains 15 residues when both ends are counted. CDR3 loop: CASSLVGHGTTGYHF.